This is a list of T cell receptor beta chains from one sample in a study of identical twins. TCRdb called the 5' RACE reads again in MiXCR, with one record for every CDR3 protein. The table includes some 200,000 distinct CDR3 sequences, 7.5% detected once. The sample was also linked to a second study, of yellow fever vaccine responses in identical twins.

Sequences were obtained from memory (CD45RO+) T cells sorted from blood. These receptors came from a young woman in good health. The CDR3 runs from the conserved cysteine through the conserved F or W. Clone size is not always given. Where it is, it says once, few, many or a class for expanded clones.

J gene	V gene	clone size	CDR3 protein
TRBJ1-1	TRBV29-1	many	CSVGQGGGTEAFF
TRBJ2-1	TRBV6-2/TRBV6-3	NA	CASSYSGHRAYNEQFF
TRBJ2-2	TRBV28	few	CASSLPGPGRSGELFF
TRBJ2-3	TRBV5-6	few	CASSYGTSGTLSTDTQYF
TRBJ2-5	TRBV29-1	many	CSVGTGAEWETQYF
TRBJ1-2	TRBV28	NA	CASGISQGAGGYTF
TRBJ2-6	TRBV6-5	NA	CASSYVAPGARRANVLTF
TRBJ2-3	TRBV20-1	few	CSANLPINTDTQYF
TRBJ2-5	TRBV12-3/TRBV12-4	few	CASSIDWRGAQYF
TRBJ2-7	TRBV7-2	many	CASSLGGTRISEQYF
TRBJ1-1	TRBV5-1	few	CASSLAGQLNTEAFF
TRBJ2-5	TRBV25-1	few	CASSRDAVRETQYF
TRBJ1-4	TRBV28	many	CASSLGQGFEKLFF
TRBJ2-7	TRBV11-1	many	CASSSTGGANQYSYEQYF
TRBJ2-1	TRBV4-3	few	CASSQVLGTEQFF
TRBJ2-1	TRBV7-2	many	CASSPGRSKGYNEQFF
TRBJ2-6	TRBV7-9	NA	CASSITGGSGANVLTF
TRBJ2-3	TRBV20-1	few	CSARVAGGGADTQYF
TRBJ2-7	TRBV6-5	few	CASSYSAGTGAGEQYF
TRBJ2-7	TRBV7-6	NA	CASSLAGSGSSYEQYF
TRBJ2-7	TRBV5-1	few	CASSLGASKSSYEQYF
TRBJ2-1	TRBV3-1	few	CASSQRTSGGARGQFF
TRBJ2-1	TRBV5-4	NA	CASSPGGGRANEQFF
TRBJ2-3	TRBV12-3/TRBV12-4	many	CASSFGRRADTQYF
TRBJ1-1	TRBV15	few	CATSSDDTEAFF
TRBJ2-7	TRBV20-1	few	CSAVGRTGGSYEQYF
TRBJ2-3	TRBV5-1	many	CASVPSGSSSDTQYF
TRBJ2-3	TRBV14	NA	CASSWGMSTDTQYF
TRBJ2-5	TRBV15	few	CATSRDRASGGGETQYF
TRBJ2-3	TRBV2	many	CASSLSSDTDTQYF
TRBJ2-2	TRBV3-1	few	CASSSSRVSNTGELFF
TRBJ2-7	TRBV6-1	many	CASSLPGGPYEQYF
TRBJ1-5	TRBV10-3	many	CAISESETRGNQPQHF
TRBJ1-4	TRBV12-3/TRBV12-4	NA	CASRGGYEKLFF
TRBJ2-3	TRBV29-1	many	CSVAGSRSGSMQDTQYF
TRBJ2-7	TRBV10-3	few	CAISESFGQTYEQYF
TRBJ1-5	TRBV12-3/TRBV12-4	many	CASSIRDREQPQHF
TRBJ2-1	TRBV23-1	few	CASSQSDSYNEQFF
TRBJ2-7	TRBV18	many	CASSPRDSYEQYF
TRBJ2-7	TRBV9	NA	CASSVGVDLSYEQYF
TRBJ2-4	TRBV5-1	many	CASSAQGTNIQYF
TRBJ2-2	TRBV7-9	many	CASSPSGLAGTGELFF
TRBJ1-5	TRBV5-5	few	CASSRGLGNQPQHF
TRBJ2-3	TRBV12-3/TRBV12-4	many	CASESGGHADTQYF
TRBJ2-7	TRBV20-1	few	CSASVTGVGHEQYF
TRBJ2-3	TRBV5-1	few	CASSGLVDYSTDTQYF
TRBJ1-1	TRBV3-1	few	CASSHWGGDTEAFF